This record looks at one TCR beta chain sequence and its context. This clone was detected once. The antigen it binds to is not known. No much larger clonotype is one base removed from it; base qualities were not supplied. Measured from the cysteine to the phenylalanine, the CDR3 is 16 residues long. The CDR3 DNA has 48 bases and is translated from base 1. V is reduced by 3 bases and J by 0 bases, leaving a spacing of 9 bases between them. CDR1 and CDR2, looked up from the germline V gene, are KGHSH and LQKENI. This specimen belongs to a study of shared clonotypes between healthy human individuals (dated by TCRdb to about 2020). With respect to the entire study: Two women and a few men aged 18 to 49 years were included in the cohort. For each donor, three plates each were used for CD4 naive and CD4 memory, two plates were used for CD8 naive, and one plate was used for CD8 memory. To estimate repertoire size and how much clonotypes are shared between individuals, the study performed deep sequencing of blood TCR repertoires from 4 to 6 healthy adults. To increase sequencing depth and limit assay-specific biases, TCR repertoire library preparation and sequencing were carried out by different laboratories using diverse techniques. Each donor's leukapheresis produced roughly between roughly 0.85 and 10 billion PBMCs. What the authors observed across the whole study: Compared with non-shared clonotypes, the clonotypes found in all four sorted-subset donors had higher generation probabilities. Sharing across a few donors was observed for approximately 5% of naive CD4, under 4% of naive CD8, roughly 2.3% of memory CD4, and about 0.38% of memory CD8 clonotypes. Rarefaction of sorted-subset datasets indicated incomplete sequencing despite the large sequencing depth. Pairwise subsampling led to the expectation that sequencing depth would affect the degree of clonotype sharing among donors. Sampling was restricted to blood, and TCR repertoires in tissue are likely to differ from TCR repertoires in blood. The small number of donors limited the genetic and exposure-history diversity represented. Larger estimated clonotype richness was generally found for naive subsets than for memory subsets.

Using the deep immunoSEQ assay, TCR CDR3 regions were amplified from genomic DNA by multiplex PCR. Extracted genomic DNA from each cell subset was distributed evenly across all wells of several immunoSEQ 96-well plates, and each plate was treated as a replicate. For sorted subsets, approximately 210 ng of genomic DNA, equivalent to roughly 30,000 T cell genomes, went into each replicate PCR. The purified libraries were quantified using a Qubit 3.0 fluorometer, sized with a Bioanalyzer 2100, and then quantified again using the KAPA Library Quantification kit. Every immunoSEQ 96-well plate was sequenced on a dedicated single-read 150-cycle Illumina NextSeq 550 flow cell. On the study's bioinformatics: Because only junctional sequences without quality scores were contained in the immunoSEQ output, filtering matching that applied to full-length reads could not be performed. To assign V/J genes and CDR3, sequences were annotated against IMGT germline references using PyIR, a Python wrapper for IgBLAST v1.9. Reads were removed for weak V/J assignments (E-value above 1e-6), missing CDR3, stop codons, out-of-frame junctions, or ambiguous translated residues. V3J clonotypes were defined as sequences sharing the same inferred V gene, J gene, and CDR3 amino acid sequence. Percentage overlap between repertoires was calculated by dividing the number of shared unique clonotypes by the size of the smaller repertoire. Richness of each repertoire was evaluated using RTK rarefaction, the Chao1 estimator, and Recon v2.1 estimates of unobserved clonotypes. For all TCRbeta clonotypes obtained by the gDNA method from a handful of donors, generation probabilities were computed with OLGA. As stored in TCRdb, this immuneACCESS dataset retains in-frame rearrangements with V and J assigned. A fraction of the clones does not appear; measured against another copy, unresolved V genes explain less than half of the discrepancy, and the remainder lacks a known reason. The V and J calls and clone size are taken from that table; D and trimming were inferred from the DNA. Across this sample there are some 2,100,000 clones, with almost 96% seen only once. More than 0.1% of the sample lies in the top ten.

The donors were healthy, HIV-negative adults with no recently reported acute infections or vaccinations. All donors were Caucasian adults living in Nashville, Tennessee, USA. Magnetic negative selection was used to enrich CD4+ T cells, after which naive cells were positively selected on CD45RA and the negative fraction became the memory subset. After blood collection by leukapheresis, PBMCs were isolated using Ficoll-Histopaque density gradient centrifugation and then cryopreserved in the vapor phase of liquid nitrogen. Analytical flow cytometry was used to check the purity and quantity of each magnetically sorted T cell population. Genomic DNA was isolated from each sorted fraction and quantified by UV absorbance on a Nanodrop 2000c.

The chain joins TRBV18 to TRBJ1-6; no D gene is confidently identified. This receptor was identified in a man aged 18 to 30 in good health. Input material: naive CD4+ T cells sorted from blood. This specimen's cell subset or site label, interpreted: CD45RA+ positively selected. Here the CDR3 is given as CASSPGENSYNSPLHF. The base sequence is TGTGCCAGCTCACCCGGCGAAAACTCCTATAATTCACCCCTCCACTTT. Where the CDR3 stops, the reference TRBV18 and TRBJ1-6 genes take over; the full variable domain is NAGVMQNPRHLVRRRGQEARLRCSPMKGHSHVYWYRQLPEEGLKFMVYLQKENIIDESGMPKERFSAEFPKEGPSILRIQQVVRGDSAAYFCASSPGENSYNSPLHFGNGTRLTVT.